The following is a T cell receptor beta chain sequence with its context. In the original workflow: Reference gene primer amplification gave nucleated cell count estimates. The repertoire was sequenced with immunoSEQ multiplex PCR; TCRdb's copy has only in-frame clones and lacks some. The D gene and trimming were derived from the DNA, and the V and J assignments and clone size from that table. The sample yields about 99,000 clones, approximately 84% seen once. This sample stems from a study of blood T cell repertoires in COVID-19. As for the study in general: Both acute and convalescent COVID-19 samples were obtained from the United States, Italy and Spain.

The germline gives CDR1 SQVTM, CDR2 ANQGSEA. The CDR3 length is 15 residues. V was clipped by 3 bases and J by 2 bases, with 15 bases between them. The chain is built from TRBV29-1 and TRBJ2-3, with D uncertain. Sequencing was done on a sample of peripheral blood. The sequence derives from a human donor in a cohort sampled during active or convalescent COVID-19. The CDR3 DNA sequence: TGCAGCGTTGAGAGTTGGAGCCGGTCCACAGATACGCAGTATTTT. Translation: CSVESWSRSTDTQYF.